Each of the 4 T cell receptor beta chains below was sequenced from the same sample in a study of cytomegalovirus exposure and HLA in healthy donors. In the PCR, 60 Vbeta and 13 Jbeta primers were used. Method: immunoSEQ multiplex PCR; TCRdb's copy keeps in-frame clones and lacks some. The repertoire has approximately 170,000 clones, more than 80% of them found once; the top ten carry 0.77%. The specimen sequenced was PBMCs. These receptors originate from a young woman in good health and CMV-seronegative.

This clone has just a few counts. The V and J genes are TRBV29-1 and TRBJ1-2; D may be TRBD1 (6 bases). This CDR3 is built from 12 residues. Germline V CDR1 and CDR2: SQVTM, ANQGSEA. With 7 bases removed from V and 1 base from J, the gap between germline ends came to 10 bases. The CDR3 sequence is CSGRTVNYGYTF. In nucleotides, the CDR3 is TGCAGCGGGAGGACAGTTAACTATGGCTACACCTTC.

This chain joins TRBV13 and TRBJ2-3; 12 bases are a match to TRBD2. This CDR3 is 17 amino acids long. CDR1 is PRHDT and CDR2 is FYEKMQ in the germline V gene (reference sequence). Germline trimming cut 0 bases from V and 6 bases from J; bases unmatched to any gene: 7. The CDR3 region is CASSLGGTSGRRDTQYF. As DNA, the CDR3 is TGTGCCAGCAGCTTAGGCGGAACTAGCGGGAGGAGGGATACGCAGTATTTT.

This chain joins TRBV18 and TRBJ1-1; TRBD1 agrees at 8 bases. The CDR3 runs 16 residues. The ends lost 3 bases at V and 2 bases at J; junction bases unmatched: 8. Germline V lookup: CDR1 KGHSH, CDR2 LQKENI. The CDR3 region has the DNA TGTGCCAGCTCACCCACTCAGGGGGCGAGCAACACTGAAGCTTTCTTT. It is translated as CASSPTQGASNTEAFF.

This clone was seen more than once but under ten times. DNA for the CDR3: TGTGCCAGCAGCTCCGACGCCCGGGTTGAGACCCAGTACTTC. As protein: CASSSDARVETQYF. The rearrangement joins TRBV7-3 to TRBJ2-5, with no clear D. Germline lookup yields CDR1 SGHTA and CDR2 FQGTGA. The CDR3 runs to 14 residues. Trimming removed 4 bases at V and 5 bases at J, with 14 bases between.